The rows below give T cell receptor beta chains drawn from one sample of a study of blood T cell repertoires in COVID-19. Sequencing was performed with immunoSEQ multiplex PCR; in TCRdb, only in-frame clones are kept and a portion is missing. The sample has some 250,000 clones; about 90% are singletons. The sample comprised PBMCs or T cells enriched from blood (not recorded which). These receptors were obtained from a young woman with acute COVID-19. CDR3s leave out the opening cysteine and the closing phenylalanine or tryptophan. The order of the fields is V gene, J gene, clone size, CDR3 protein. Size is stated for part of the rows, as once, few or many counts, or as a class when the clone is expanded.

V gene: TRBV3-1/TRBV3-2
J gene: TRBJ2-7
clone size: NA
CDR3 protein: ASSHVGGTDLQY

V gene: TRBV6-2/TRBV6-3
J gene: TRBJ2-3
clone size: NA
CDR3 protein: ASSDTSGVLGDTQY

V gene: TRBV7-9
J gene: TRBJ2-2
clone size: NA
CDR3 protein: ASSGTSGNTGELF

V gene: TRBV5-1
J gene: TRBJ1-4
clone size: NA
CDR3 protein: ASSLQGAGEKLF

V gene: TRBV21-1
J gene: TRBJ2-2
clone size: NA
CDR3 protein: ASSHPEVVANTGELF

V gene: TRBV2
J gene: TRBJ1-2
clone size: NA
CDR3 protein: ASRDLPDRPSNYGYT

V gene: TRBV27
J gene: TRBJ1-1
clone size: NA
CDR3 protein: ASSFGGYTEAF

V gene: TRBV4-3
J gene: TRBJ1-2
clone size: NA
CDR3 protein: ASSQDPRTDGYT

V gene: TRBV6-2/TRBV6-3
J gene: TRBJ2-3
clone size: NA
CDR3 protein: ASSGGQSGITDTQY

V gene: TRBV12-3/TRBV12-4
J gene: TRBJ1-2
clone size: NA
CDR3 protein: ASSPGRDYGYT

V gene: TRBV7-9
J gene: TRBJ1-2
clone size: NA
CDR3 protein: ASSLGQGAIYGYT

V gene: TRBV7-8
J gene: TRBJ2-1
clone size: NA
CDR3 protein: ASSLYSSEQF

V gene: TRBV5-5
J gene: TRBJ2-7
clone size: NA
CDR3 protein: ASSLEERSLTYEQY

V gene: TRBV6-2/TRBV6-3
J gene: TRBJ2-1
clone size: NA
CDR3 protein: ASSWAPLASEQF

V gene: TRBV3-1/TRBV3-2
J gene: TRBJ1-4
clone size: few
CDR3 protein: ASSQRGRDVREKLF

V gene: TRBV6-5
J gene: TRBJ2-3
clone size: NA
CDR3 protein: ASRSRGMGTDTQY

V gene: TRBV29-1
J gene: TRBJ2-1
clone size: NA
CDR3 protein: SVEDGADEQF

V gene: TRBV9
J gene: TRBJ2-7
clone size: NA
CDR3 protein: ASSVDPGTGLPEQY

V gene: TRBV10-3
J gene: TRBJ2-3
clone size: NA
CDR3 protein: ATLAGASTDTQY

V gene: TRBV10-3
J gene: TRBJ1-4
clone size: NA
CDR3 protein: AIRPTGETGEKLF

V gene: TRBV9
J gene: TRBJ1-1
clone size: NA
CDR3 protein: ASSVGTGGPEAF

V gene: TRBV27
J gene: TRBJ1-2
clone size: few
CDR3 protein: ASSSTGGGYT

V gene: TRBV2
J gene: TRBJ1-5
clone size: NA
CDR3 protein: ASRGTGGRPQH

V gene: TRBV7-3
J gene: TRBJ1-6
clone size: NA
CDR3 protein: ASSLTEIYGLRSSPLH

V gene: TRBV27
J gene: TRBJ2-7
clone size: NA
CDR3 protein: ASSLQVTGKDEQY

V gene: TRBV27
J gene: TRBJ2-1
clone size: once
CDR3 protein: ASSLPSGPYNEQF

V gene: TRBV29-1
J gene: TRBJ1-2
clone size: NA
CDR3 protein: SVGGGDYGYT

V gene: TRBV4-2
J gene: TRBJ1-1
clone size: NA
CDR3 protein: ASSQGPTEAF

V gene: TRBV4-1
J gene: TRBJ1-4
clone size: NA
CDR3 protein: ASGQTNEKLF

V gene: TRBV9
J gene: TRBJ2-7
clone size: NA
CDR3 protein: ASSVGQGAYEQY

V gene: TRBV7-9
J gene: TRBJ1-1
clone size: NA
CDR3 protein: ASSPDRATEAF

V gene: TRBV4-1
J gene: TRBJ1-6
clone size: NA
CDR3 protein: ASSQDRSWTGGNSYNSPLH

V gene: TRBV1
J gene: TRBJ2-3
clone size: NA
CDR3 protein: TSSQDLGSTDTQY

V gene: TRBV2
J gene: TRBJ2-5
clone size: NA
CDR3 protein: ASREDRGLQETQY

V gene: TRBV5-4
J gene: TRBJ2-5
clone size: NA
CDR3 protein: ASSLGYSQETQY

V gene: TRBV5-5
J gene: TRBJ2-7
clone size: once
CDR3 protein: ASSLVLAGDYEQY

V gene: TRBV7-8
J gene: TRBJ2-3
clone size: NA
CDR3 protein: ASSSRDRGSDTQY

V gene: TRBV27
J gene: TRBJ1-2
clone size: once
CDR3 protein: ASSRQGNYGYT

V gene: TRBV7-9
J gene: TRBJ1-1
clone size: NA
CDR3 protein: ASSAGTGLNTEAF

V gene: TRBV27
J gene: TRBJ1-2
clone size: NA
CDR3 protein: ASSADSYGYT

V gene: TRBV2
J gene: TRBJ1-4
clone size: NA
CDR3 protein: ASSLQGSNEKLF

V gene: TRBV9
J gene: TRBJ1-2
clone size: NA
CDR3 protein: ASSLDRPNYGYT